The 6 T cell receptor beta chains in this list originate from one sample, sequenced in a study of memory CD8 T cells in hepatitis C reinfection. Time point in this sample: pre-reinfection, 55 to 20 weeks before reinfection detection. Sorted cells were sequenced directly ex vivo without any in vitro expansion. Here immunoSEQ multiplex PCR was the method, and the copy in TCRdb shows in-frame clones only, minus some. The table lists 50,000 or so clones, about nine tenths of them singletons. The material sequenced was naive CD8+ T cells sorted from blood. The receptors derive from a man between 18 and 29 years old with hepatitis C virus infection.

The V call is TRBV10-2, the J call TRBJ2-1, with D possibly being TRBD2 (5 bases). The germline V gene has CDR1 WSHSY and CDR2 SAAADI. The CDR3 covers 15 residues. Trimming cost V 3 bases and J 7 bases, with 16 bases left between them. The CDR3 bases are TGCGCCAGCAGTGACCCCGGGAACCACGGGAATGAGCAGTTCTTC. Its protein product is CASSDPGNHGNEQFF.

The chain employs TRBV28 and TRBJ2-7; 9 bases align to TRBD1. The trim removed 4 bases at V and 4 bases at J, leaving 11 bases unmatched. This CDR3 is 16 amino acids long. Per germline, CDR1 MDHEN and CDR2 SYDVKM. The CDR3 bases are TGTGCCAGCAGTTCTGGGAGAGGACAGGGGCGGTACGAGCAGTACTTC. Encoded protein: CASSSGRGQGRYEQYF.

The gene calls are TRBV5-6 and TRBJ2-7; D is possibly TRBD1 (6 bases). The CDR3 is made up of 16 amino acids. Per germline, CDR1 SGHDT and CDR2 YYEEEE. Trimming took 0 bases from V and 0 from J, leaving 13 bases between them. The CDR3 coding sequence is TGTGCCAGCAGCTTGGTTGGGGGCCGAAGCTCCTACGAGCAGTACTTC. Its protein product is CASSLVGGRSSYEQYF.

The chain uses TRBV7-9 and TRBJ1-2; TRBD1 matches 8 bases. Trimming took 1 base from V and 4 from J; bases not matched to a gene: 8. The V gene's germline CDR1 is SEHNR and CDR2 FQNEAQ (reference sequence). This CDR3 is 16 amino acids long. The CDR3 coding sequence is TGTGCCAGCAGCTTAGGGGGACAGGTCGAGATCTATGGCTACACCTTC. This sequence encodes CASSLGGQVEIYGYTF.

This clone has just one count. CDR3 amino acids: CASSHSLGGTYEQYF. CDR3 nucleotide sequence: TGCGCCAGCAGCCATTCGCTGGGGGGGACCTACGAGCAGTACTTC. The rearrangement links TRBV4-1 to TRBJ2-7; 7 nucleotides line up with TRBD2. The CDR3 runs 15 residues. Germline V CDR1 and CDR2: MGHRA, YSYEKL. After removal of 3 bases from V and 2 bases from J, the junction contained 7 bases not matched to a gene.

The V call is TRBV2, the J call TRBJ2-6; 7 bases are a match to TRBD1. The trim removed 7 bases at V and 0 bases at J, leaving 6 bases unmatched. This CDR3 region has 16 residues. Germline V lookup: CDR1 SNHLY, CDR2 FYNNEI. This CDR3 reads CASNPGQNSGANVLTF. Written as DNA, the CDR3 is TGTGCCAGCAATCCGGGACAGAACTCTGGGGCCAACGTCCTGACTTTC.